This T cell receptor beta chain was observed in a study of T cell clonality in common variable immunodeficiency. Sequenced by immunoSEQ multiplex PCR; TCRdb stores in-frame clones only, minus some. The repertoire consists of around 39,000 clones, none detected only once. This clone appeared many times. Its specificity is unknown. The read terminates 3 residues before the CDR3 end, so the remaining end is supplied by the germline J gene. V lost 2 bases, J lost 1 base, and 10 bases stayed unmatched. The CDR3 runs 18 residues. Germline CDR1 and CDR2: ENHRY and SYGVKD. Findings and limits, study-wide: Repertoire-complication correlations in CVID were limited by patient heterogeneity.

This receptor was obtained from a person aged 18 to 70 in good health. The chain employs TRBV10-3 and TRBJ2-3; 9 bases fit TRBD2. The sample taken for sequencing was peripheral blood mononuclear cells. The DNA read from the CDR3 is TGTGCCATCAGTGAGGGCCTGGTAGCGGGAGTAGGCACAGATACG. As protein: CAISEGLVAGVGTDT. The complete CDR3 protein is CAISEGLVAGVGTDTQYF.